This T cell receptor beta chain emerged from a study of OX40 agonist ivuxolimab in advanced cancers. About the research overall: A male proportion of 82.7% was recorded, with mean age 60 years and range roughly 23 to 79. Regarding the study as a whole: CD4+ and CD8+ blood T cells expanded clonally by week 6 at 0.1 to 3.0 mg/kg. Among the lowest levels of clonal expansion were found in partial responders at 0.1-3.0 mg/kg.

Method: immunoSEQ multiplex PCR; TCRdb's copy keeps in-frame clones and lacks some. The sample has 75,000 to 85,000 clones, about nine tenths seen once. The germline V gene encodes CDR1 MNHNS and CDR2 SASEGT. This CDR3 is built from 14 residues. Losses at the gene ends were 6 bases for V and 2 bases for J; bases not matched to a gene: 5. Of note for this clone: As yet, its antigen is unknown.

This receptor was identified in an adult with an advanced solid tumor such as melanoma, head and neck, liver or kidney cancer. Sample: CD4+ or CD8+ T cells sorted from blood, taken in a trial of the OX40 agonist ivuxolimab. The chain is built from TRBV6-1 and TRBJ2-3, with 7 positions matching TRBD1. Here the CDR3 reads CASRNRGLTDTQYF. For the CDR3, the DNA is TGTGCCAGCAGGAACAGGGGTCTCACAGATACGCAGTATTTT.